Shown below are 3 T cell receptor beta chains from a single sample sequenced in a study of blood T cell repertoires in COVID-19. TCRdb's copy holds only in-frame clones and misses some; the assay was immunoSEQ multiplex PCR. Among about 150,000 clones listed, 87% were seen once. Sequencing was performed on peripheral blood. The source of these receptors is a woman in her sixties or seventies with active or convalescent COVID-19.

The chain combines TRBV7-2 with TRBJ2-7, with 10 positions matching TRBD1. Germline assignment: CDR1 SGHTA and CDR2 FQGNSA. The junction had 4 bases not matched to a gene; V was cut back by 2 bases and J by 6 bases. The length of the CDR3 is 14 residues. CDR3 protein: CASSLQGTGAEQYF. DNA of the CDR3: TGTGCCAGCAGCTTACAAGGGACAGGGGCCGAGCAGTACTTC.

The chain has TRBV19 and TRBJ1-4, with D tentatively TRBD1 (5 bases). V lost 4 bases to trimming and J lost 12 bases, with 21 bases between them. This CDR3 is 15 amino acids long. Looked up from germline, CDR1 is LNHDA and CDR2 is SQIVND (reference sequence). The CDR3 bases are TGTGCCAGTAGTACGGCGGACACGAGATTTTGGGAACTGTTTTTT. Translating gives CASSTADTRFWELFF.

This clone has more than one count but fewer than ten. V and J are TRBV12-3 or TRBV12-4 and TRBJ1-2; 9 bases fit TRBD1. V was pared by 9 bases and J by 6 bases, with 8 bases of the junction left unmatched. The CDR3 sequence is 13 residues long. The CDR3 here is CASGDRVNDGYTF. CDR3 DNA: TGTGCCAGTGGGGACAGGGTGAACGATGGCTACACCTTC.